This T cell receptor beta chain was retrieved from a study of T cell changes during pregnancy in multiple sclerosis. The protocol was immunoSEQ multiplex PCR, while the TCRdb copy is restricted to in-frame clones and leaves out a portion. The sample holds about 57,000 clones, more than 80% seen once. This sequence was found in a female donor with multiple sclerosis, enrolled in a pregnancy study. The material sequenced was CD4+ T cells from peripheral blood mononuclear cells, taken before pregnancy.

The CDR3 coding sequence is TGTGCCAGCACCTGGAGGAGTGAGCAGTTCTTC. Its translation is CASTWRSEQFF. V usage is TRBV6-5 and J usage is TRBJ2-1; possibly TRBD2 for D (5 bases). The germline V and J ends were trimmed by 7 bases and 9 bases, with 10 bases remaining between them. There are 11 residues in the CDR3. Germline lookup yields CDR1 MNHEY and CDR2 SVGAGI.